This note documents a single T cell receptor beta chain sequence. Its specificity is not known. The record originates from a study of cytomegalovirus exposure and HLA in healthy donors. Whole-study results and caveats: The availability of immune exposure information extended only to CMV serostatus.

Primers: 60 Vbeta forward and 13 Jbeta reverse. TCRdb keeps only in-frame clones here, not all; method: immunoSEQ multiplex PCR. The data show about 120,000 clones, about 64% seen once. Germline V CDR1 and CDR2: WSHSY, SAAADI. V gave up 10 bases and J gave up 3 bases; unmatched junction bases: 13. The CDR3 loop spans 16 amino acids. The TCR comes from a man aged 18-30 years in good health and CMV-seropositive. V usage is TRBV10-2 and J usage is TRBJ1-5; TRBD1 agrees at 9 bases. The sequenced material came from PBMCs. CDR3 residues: CATPLSDRGSNQPQHF. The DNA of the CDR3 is TGCGCCACTCCCCTGTCGGACAGGGGTTCCAATCAGCCCCAGCATTTT.